This entry is about one T cell receptor (beta chain). This entry is derived from a study of control samples from healthy donors and cancer patients. Libraries were prepared by immunoSEQ multiplex PCR; TCRdb keeps only in-frame clonotypes and omits some of them. The sample lists 150,000 to 200,000 clones; roughly 90% were seen once. The sequence was obtained from a man aged 30-40 years in good health. The sample comprised blood.

CDR3 region: CASSLGGTANTGELFF. The DNA of the CDR3 is TGCGCCAGCAGCTTAGGCGGGACGGCGAACACCGGGGAGCTGTTTTTT. The chain recombines TRBV5-1 with TRBJ2-2, with D possibly TRBD2 on 6 matching bases. This CDR3 contains 16 residues. Germline assignment: CDR1 SGHRS and CDR2 YFSETQ. Trimming pared 2 bases from V and 0 bases from J, leaving 11 bases between. Combining the CDR3 with reference TRBV5-1 and TRBJ2-2 gives the whole variable domain KAGVTQTPRYLIKTRGQQVTLSCSPISGHRSVSWYQQTPGQGLQFLFEYFSETQRNKGNFPGRFSGRQFSNSRSEMNVSTLELGDSALYLCASSLGGTANTGELFFGEGSRLTVL.